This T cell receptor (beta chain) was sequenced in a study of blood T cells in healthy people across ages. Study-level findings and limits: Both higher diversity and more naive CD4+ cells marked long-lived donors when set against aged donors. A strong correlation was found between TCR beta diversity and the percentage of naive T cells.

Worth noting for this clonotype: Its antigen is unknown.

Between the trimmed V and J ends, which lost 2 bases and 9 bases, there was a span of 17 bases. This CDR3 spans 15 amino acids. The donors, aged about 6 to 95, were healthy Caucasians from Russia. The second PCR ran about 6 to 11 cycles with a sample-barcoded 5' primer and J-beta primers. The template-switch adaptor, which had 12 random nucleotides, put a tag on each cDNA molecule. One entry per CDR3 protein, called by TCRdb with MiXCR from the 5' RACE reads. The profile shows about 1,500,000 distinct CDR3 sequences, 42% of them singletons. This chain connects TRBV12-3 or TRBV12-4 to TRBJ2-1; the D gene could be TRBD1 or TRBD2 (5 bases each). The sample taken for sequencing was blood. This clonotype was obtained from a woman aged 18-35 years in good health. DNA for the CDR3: TGTGCCAGCAGTTTATGGGGAATTGAGGGGAGTGAGCAGTTCTTC. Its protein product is CASSLWGIEGSEQFF.